Listed here are 28 T cell receptor beta chains from one sample, sequenced in a study of cytomegalovirus exposure and HLA in healthy donors. Researchers ran the PCR with 60 Vbeta and 13 Jbeta primers. Profiled with immunoSEQ multiplex PCR; TCRdb holds only in-frame clones, not every one. The sample contains about 190,000 clones, roughly 80% of which appear only once. The sample comprised PBMCs. All receptors come from a man over 45 in good health and CMV-seronegative.

The V and J genes are TRBV27 and TRBJ2-2; TRBD1 matches 10 bases. The ends lost 5 bases at V and 6 bases at J; junction bases unmatched: 15. The CDR3 contains 18 residues. Germline loops: CDR1 MNHEY, CDR2 SMNVEV (reference sequence). The CDR3 DNA is TGTGCCAGCAGTCCTTTCTCCGGGACAGGGGACTACGCCGGGGAGCTGTTTTTT. Its protein product is CASSPFSGTGDYAGELFF.

This chain joins TRBV5-1 and TRBJ1-4; D is possibly TRBD1 (6 bases). Trimming took 0 bases from V and 8 from J, leaving 14 bases between them. The V gene's germline CDR1 is SGHRS and CDR2 YFSETQ. The CDR3 covers 15 residues. Here the CDR3 reads CASSLARGEYEKLFF. The CDR3 DNA reads TGCGCCAGCAGCTTGGCCAGGGGAGAGTACGAAAAACTGTTTTTT.

This chain connects TRBV7-2 to TRBJ2-7; 11 nucleotides align to TRBD1. Trimming at V came to 4 bases and at J to 9 bases, leaving 11 bases not matched to a gene. This CDR3 is 15 amino acids long. Germline V gene lookup returns CDR1 SGHTA and CDR2 FQGNSA. The CDR3: CASSSRVGQGVWQYF. The CDR3 region has the DNA TGTGCCAGCAGCTCCCGTGTGGGACAGGGGGTTTGGCAGTACTTC.

This chain links TRBV9 with TRBJ1-1; D unresolved. Trimming shortened V by 4 bases and J by 0 bases, and 7 bases separated the two germline ends. The CDR3 runs to 13 residues. Germline values: CDR1 SGDLS, CDR2 YYNGEE. The CDR3 bases are TGTGCCAGCAGCCCTACTATGAACACTGAAGCTTTCTTT. This codes for CASSPTMNTEAFF. The full variable domain, completed using reference TRBV9 and TRBJ1-1, is DSGVTQTPKHLITATGQRVTLRCSPRSGDLSVYWYQQSLDQGLQFLIQYYNGEERAKGNILERFSAQQFPDLHSELNLSSLELGDSALYFCASSPTMNTEAFFGQGTRLTVV.

This clone was recorded once. The CDR3 here is CASRPGTGSSYEQYF. For the CDR3, the DNA is TGTGCCAGCAGACCCGGGACAGGGAGCTCCTACGAGCAGTACTTC. The chain carries TRBV6-5 and TRBJ2-7; TRBD1 matches at 9 bases. The germline CDR1 and CDR2 sequences are MNHEY and SVGAGI. Trimming took 6 bases from V and 0 from J; bases not matched to a gene: 6. This CDR3 is 15 amino acids long.

The CDR3 nucleotides read TGTGCCAGCAGCTCGGGGGGGGGCACCCTCCACTTT. It is translated as CASSSGGGTLHF. The chain joins TRBV11-2 to TRBJ1-6, with D perhaps TRBD1 (6 bases). The CDR3 extends over 12 amino acids. Per the germline V gene, CDR1 is SGHAT and CDR2 is FQNNGV. The V end lost 4 bases, the J end lost 14 bases, and 12 bases lay between the germline ends.

This chain uses TRBV19 with TRBJ1-6; 9 nucleotides match TRBD1. CDR1 is LNHDA, CDR2 SQIVND, per germline (reference sequence). Trimming removed 5 bases from V and 7 bases from J; junction bases left unmatched: 6. The CDR3 has 15 amino acids. The CDR3 DNA sequence: TGTGCCAGTAGTCCAAAACAGGGGGCGAATTCACCCCTCCACTTT. Protein: CASSPKQGANSPLHF.

The chain employs TRBV6-6 and TRBJ1-6; D is unresolved. V was pared by 0 bases and J by 11 bases, with 17 bases between. Per germline, CDR1 MNHNY and CDR2 SVGAGI (reference sequence). CDR3 size: 16 residues. In DNA form, the CDR3 reads TGTGCCAGCAGTTACTCTCTCCCCGCCCGGGGTACACCCCTCCACTTT. Residues: CASSYSLPARGTPLHF.

This clone was detected only a few times. V and J are TRBV6-5 and TRBJ1-4; 7 bases align to TRBD1. The V segment lost 6 bases and the J segment 8 bases; nucleotides outside the gene matches: 6. The CDR3 is made up of 13 amino acids. Germline loops: CDR1 MNHEY, CDR2 SVGAGI. The CDR3 region has the DNA TGTGCCAGCAGAGGGACAGCCCTCGAAAAACTGTTTTTT. Residues: CASRGTALEKLFF.

This chain connects TRBV5-6 to TRBJ1-6; perhaps TRBD1 as D (6 bases). CDR1 SGHDT and CDR2 YYEEEE come from the germline V gene. There are 16 residues in the CDR3. V lost 3 bases and J lost 5, with 15 bases in between. The CDR3 loop is CASSSGRTGNNSPLHF. The CDR3 nucleotides read TGTGCCAGCAGCTCAGGTCGTACAGGGAATAATTCACCCCTCCACTTT.

The CDR3 reads CASSMGTGPPYEQYF. CDR3 sequence (DNA): TGTGCCAGTAGTATGGGGACAGGGCCTCCCTACGAGCAGTACTTC. The chain has TRBV19 and TRBJ2-7; 9 bases fit TRBD1. This CDR3 has 15 residues. V shed 3 bases and J 2 bases; nucleotides not matched to a gene: 5. Germline V gives CDR1 LNHDA, CDR2 SQIVND (reference sequence).

This chain connects TRBV9 to TRBJ1-6; a weak D match, TRBD1 (5 bases). The germline V gene encodes CDR1 SGDLS and CDR2 YYNGEE. Trimming shortened V by 4 bases and J by 10 bases, and 12 bases separated the two germline ends. The CDR3 totals 13 residues. CDR3 DNA sequence: TGTGCCAGCAGCACCGGCGGGGCATCACCCCTCCACTTT. Translated: CASSTGGASPLHF.

This clone was counted a few times. This chain joins TRBV7-9 and TRBJ2-5; 9 positions agree with TRBD2. CDR3 length: 14 amino acids. Germline-derived CDR1 and CDR2 are SEHNR and FQNEAQ (reference sequence). The V segment lost 3 bases and the J segment 2 bases; nucleotides outside the gene matches: 1. The CDR3 protein is CASSFSGGQETQYF. The CDR3 nucleotides read TGTGCCAGCAGCTTTAGCGGGGGACAAGAGACCCAGTACTTC.

This clone was detected only a few times. The chain has TRBV11-2 and TRBJ1-6; no definite D call. The CDR3 length is 13 residues. V shed 5 bases and J shed 7 bases, with 9 bases lying between them. Germline CDR1 and CDR2: SGHAT and FQNNGV. The CDR3 reads CASSPNGNSPLHF. CDR3 DNA sequence: TGTGCCAGCAGCCCAAACGGGAATTCACCCCTCCACTTT.

This clone has just one count. This chain links TRBV6-5 with TRBJ1-5; D perhaps matches TRBD1 (5 bases). In germline, CDR1 is MNHEY, CDR2 SVGAGI. V gave up 6 bases and J gave up 5 bases, with 14 bases separating them. CDR3 length: 14 amino acids. CDR3 in amino acids: CASSNGQGYQPQHF. The CDR3 nucleotides read TGTGCCAGCAGCAACGGGCAGGGTTATCAGCCCCAGCATTTT.

The chain employs TRBV4-1 and TRBJ1-1, with TRBD1 matching 8 bases. The germline CDR1 and CDR2 sequences are MGHRA and YSYEKL. This CDR3 has 18 residues. V lost 4 bases and J lost 0; bases outside the gene matches: 13. CDR3 sequence (DNA): TGCGCCAGCAGCCTGGGGACAGGCCAATTCAGGATGAACACTGAAGCTTTCTTT. Protein: CASSLGTGQFRMNTEAFF.

The chain links TRBV6-1 to TRBJ2-2; D possibly corresponds to TRBD2 (5 bases). Germline V gives CDR1 MNHNS, CDR2 SASEGT. The CDR3 spans 13 residues. V gave up 8 bases and J gave up 3 bases, with 10 bases separating them. The CDR3 reads CASVEGYTGELFF. In DNA, the CDR3 is TGTGCCAGCGTCGAGGGCTACACCGGGGAGCTGTTTTTT.

The CDR3 region is CASTGGQGVYGYTF. As DNA, the CDR3 is TGTGCCAGCACCGGAGGGCAGGGAGTCTATGGCTACACCTTC. The chain employs TRBV6-6 and TRBJ1-2; possibly TRBD1 for D (5 bases). The V and J ends lost 7 bases and 4 bases respectively, with 16 bases between them. The CDR3 spans 14 residues. Germline V gene lookup returns CDR1 MNHNY and CDR2 SVGAGI (reference sequence).

The chain joins TRBV29-1 to TRBJ1-2; weak D call: TRBD1 (6 bases). Germline CDR1 SQVTM, CDR2 ANQGSEA. The ends were cut back, 5 bases at V and 3 bases at J, with 16 bases in the middle. The CDR3 has 14 amino acids. CDR3 nucleotide sequence: TGCAGCGTTACCGGGACACCAACAGACTATGGCTACACCTTC. Its protein product is CSVTGTPTDYGYTF.

The chain combines TRBV7-2 with TRBJ1-4; D possibly corresponds to TRBD1 (5 bases). The CDR3 is 14 amino acids. In germline, CDR1 is SGHTA, CDR2 FQGNSA. Deletions cut 3 bases from V and 8 bases from J, with 13 bases between. This CDR3 is CASSFTGDREKLFF. As DNA, the CDR3 is TGTGCCAGCAGCTTTACGGGGGATCGAGAAAAACTGTTTTTT.

This clone was seen more than once but under ten times. The chain uses TRBV5-6 and TRBJ2-2; 8 bases line up with TRBD1. The CDR3 runs to 15 residues. The V gene's germline CDR1 is SGHDT and CDR2 YYEEEE. The V and J ends lost 5 bases and 5 bases, in that order; junction bases with no gene match: 8. CDR3 nucleotides: TGTGCCAGCAGAGAGACAGGGGTCGGGACCGGGGAGCTGTTTTTT. Amino acid sequence: CASRETGVGTGELFF.

The V and J genes are TRBV6-6 and TRBJ2-5; 7 nucleotides line up with TRBD2. The J call may be incorrect, as the DNA end agrees better with TRBJ2-7. The CDR3 has 16 amino acids. From germline, CDR1 is MNHNY and CDR2 SVGAGI (reference sequence). CDR3 amino acids: CASSSPPERTRGEQYF. The CDR3 region has the DNA TGTGCCAGCAGTTCACCACCAGAACGGACTAGAGGCGAGCAGTACTTC.

This clone was seen repeatedly, ten times or more. This sequence joins TRBV21-1 and TRBJ1-3; TRBD1, as called in the table, went unchecked against the DNA. TRBV21-1 is classified as a pseudogene. This CDR3 is built from 16 residues. The CDR3 region has the DNA TGTGCCAGCAGCCCCAGGGGGAGGTACTCTGGAAACACCATATATTTT. This translates into CASSPRGRYSGNTIYF.

In this sample, this clone turned up a few times. This CDR3 is CASARTSITGELFF. CDR3 DNA sequence: TGTGCCAGCGCTCGGACTAGCATAACCGGGGAGCTGTTTTTT. The V call is TRBV2, the J call TRBJ2-2; 8 bases are shared with TRBD2. The CDR3 is 14 amino acids. The J segment lost 5 bases and the V segment lost 8 bases, leaving 7 bases of the junction unmatched. Germline CDR1 SNHLY, CDR2 FYNNEI.

This clone was observed a single time. The rearrangement links TRBV6-5 to TRBJ2-2, with a weak D call TRBD1 (6 bases). This CDR3 is 14 amino acids long. Between the trimmed V and J ends, which lost 5 bases and 1 base, there was a span of 8 bases. Per the germline V gene, CDR1 is MNHEY and CDR2 is SVGAGI. DNA for the CDR3: TGTGCCAGCAGTCGGGACAAGAACACCGGGGAGCTGTTTTTT. Amino acid sequence: CASSRDKNTGELFF.

Only one count was recorded for this clone. This chain joins TRBV30 and TRBJ2-6, with unresolved D. V lost 3 bases to trimming and J lost 2 bases, with 5 bases between them. Germline V lookup: CDR1 GTSNPN, CDR2 SVGIG (reference sequence). The CDR3 runs to 13 residues. The CDR3 region is CAWSLPGANVLTF. CDR3 nucleotides: TGTGCCTGGAGCCTACCTGGGGCCAACGTCCTGACTTTC. Supplemented by reference TRBV30 and TRBJ2-6, the full variable domain reads SQTIHQWPATLVQPVGSPLSLECTVEGTSNPNLYWYRQAAGRGLQLLFYSVGIGQISSEVPQNLSASRPQDRQFILSSKKLLLSDSGFYLCAWSLPGANVLTFGAGSRLTVL.

J is TRBJ2-5 and V is TRBV5-6, with 10 bases aligning to TRBD2. J lost 5 bases, V lost 2 bases, and 12 bases had no gene match. CDR1 SGHDT and CDR2 YYEEEE come from the germline V gene. CDR3 length equals 17 residues. The CDR3, as DNA: TGTGCCAGCAGCTTTGGACTAGCGGATTATTTGGGGGAGACCCAGTACTTC. It translates to CASSFGLADYLGETQYF.

The chain combines TRBV5-1 with TRBJ2-2; 7 bases align to TRBD1. CDR1 is SGHRS, CDR2 YFSETQ, per germline. CDR3 length: 14 residues. V shed 4 bases, J shed 4 bases, and the junction held 4 bases outside the gene matches. The CDR3 reads CASSRDSPTGELFF. Written as DNA, the CDR3 is TGCGCCAGCAGCCGGGACAGCCCCACCGGGGAGCTGTTTTTT.